A selection of T cell receptor beta chains follows, all from one sample in a study of blood T cell repertoires in COVID-19. The data were produced by immunoSEQ multiplex PCR, yet TCRdb's version contains in-frame clones alone and is incomplete. The profile shows under 110,000 clones, 60% to 85% of them singletons. The sequenced sample consisted of peripheral blood. These receptors were obtained from a man older than 75 with COVID-19, enrolled during active disease. CDR3s include the opening cysteine and the closing phenylalanine or tryptophan. A D gene is named only where the DNA matches it firmly. Only some rows state a clone size, as once, few, many or a class for expanded clones.

j_call: TRBJ2-7; clone_size: -; v_call: TRBV7-6; d_call: -; cdr3_nt: TGTGCCAGCAGCTTAGCGACCGGCCAGGGGACGTACGAGCAGTACTTC; cdr3_aa: CASSLATGQGTYEQYF
j_call: TRBJ1-1; clone_size: -; v_call: TRBV27; d_call: -; cdr3_nt: TGTGCCAGCAGTCCCAGACAGTTGAACACTGAAGCTTTCTTT; cdr3_aa: CASSPRQLNTEAFF
j_call: TRBJ1-3; clone_size: -; v_call: TRBV3-1/TRBV3-2; d_call: -; cdr3_nt: TGTGCCAGCAGCCTCGGGGGACTTGAAAACACCATATATTTT; cdr3_aa: CASSLGGLENTIYF
j_call: TRBJ2-4; clone_size: once; v_call: TRBV28; d_call: -; cdr3_nt: TGTGCCAGCAGACAGAATCCCCCACAGTACTTC; cdr3_aa: CASRQNPPQYF
j_call: TRBJ1-6; clone_size: -; v_call: TRBV2; d_call: TRBD1; cdr3_nt: TGTGCCAGCAGTGAACCGGACAGGTATAATTCACCCCTCCACTTT; cdr3_aa: CASSEPDRYNSPLHF
j_call: TRBJ1-2; clone_size: -; v_call: TRBV12-3/TRBV12-4; d_call: TRBD1; cdr3_nt: TGTGCCAGCAGTTTAAGGGGGCCGTATGGCTACACCTTC; cdr3_aa: CASSLRGPYGYTF
j_call: TRBJ1-5; clone_size: -; v_call: TRBV29-1; d_call: TRBD1; cdr3_nt: TGCAGCGTTTGGACAGGGGTTAGCAATCAGCCCCAGCATTTT; cdr3_aa: CSVWTGVSNQPQHF
j_call: TRBJ2-3; clone_size: -; v_call: TRBV30; d_call: -; cdr3_nt: TGTGCCTGGAGTACCGGGACTCAGACCTCAGATACGCAGTATTTT; cdr3_aa: CAWSTGTQTSDTQYF
j_call: TRBJ2-1; clone_size: -; v_call: TRBV18; d_call: -; cdr3_nt: TGTGCCAGCTCACCAGTCTCCACAAGGGGGAATGAGCAGTTCTTC; cdr3_aa: CASSPVSTRGNEQFF
j_call: TRBJ2-6; clone_size: once; v_call: TRBV28; d_call: -; cdr3_nt: TGTGCCAGCAGTTTGAGGCAGGGGTTAGGTGGGGCCAACGTCCTGACTTTC; cdr3_aa: CASSLRQGLGGANVLTF
j_call: TRBJ2-2; clone_size: -; v_call: TRBV7-2; d_call: -; cdr3_nt: TGTGCCAGCAGCCGCCGGGAGTTTAAGTTAATTTCGAACACCGGGGAGCTGTTTTTT; cdr3_aa: CASSRREFKLISNTGELFF
j_call: TRBJ1-2; clone_size: once; v_call: TRBV6-1; d_call: -; cdr3_nt: TGTGCCAGCAGTGAAGGAACAGGACTAGATGGCTACACCTTC; cdr3_aa: CASSEGTGLDGYTF
j_call: TRBJ1-5; clone_size: once; v_call: TRBV7-3; d_call: -; cdr3_nt: TGTGCCAGCAGCTTACGGAGCCAGACCACGGGGCAGCCCCAGCATTTT; cdr3_aa: CASSLRSQTTGQPQHF
j_call: TRBJ2-7; clone_size: few; v_call: TRBV10-1; d_call: TRBD1; cdr3_nt: TGCGCCAGCGGGGACAGGGGTCTCTACGAGCAGTACTTC; cdr3_aa: CASGDRGLYEQYF
j_call: TRBJ2-7; clone_size: -; v_call: TRBV6-6; d_call: -; cdr3_nt: TGTGCCAGCAGTTACTCGTTCCGGGAGCAGTACTTC; cdr3_aa: CASSYSFREQYF
j_call: TRBJ2-7; clone_size: once; v_call: TRBV27; d_call: TRBD1; cdr3_nt: TGTGCCAGCAGTTTATGGGGACAGGGGACGTACTCCTACGAGCAGTACTTC; cdr3_aa: CASSLWGQGTYSYEQYF
j_call: TRBJ2-3; clone_size: -; v_call: TRBV4-3; d_call: TRBD2; cdr3_nt: TGCGCCAGCAGCCAGCAAAGGACTAGCGGGAGCCTTGCAGATACGCAGTATTTT; cdr3_aa: CASSQQRTSGSLADTQYF
j_call: TRBJ2-7; clone_size: -; v_call: TRBV10-3; d_call: TRBD2; cdr3_nt: TGTGCCATCAGTGGTTGGGGACTAGCGGGAGGAAGCTCCTACGAGCAGTACTTC; cdr3_aa: CAISGWGLAGGSSYEQYF
j_call: TRBJ2-1; clone_size: -; v_call: TRBV25-1; d_call: TRBD2; cdr3_nt: TGTGCCAGCAGGGGGGGACTAGCGGGCTATGAGCAGTTCTTC; cdr3_aa: CASRGGLAGYEQFF
j_call: TRBJ2-1; clone_size: -; v_call: TRBV7-3; d_call: TRBD2; cdr3_nt: TGTGCCAGCAGCTCTCAGACTAGCGGGAGGGGAAATGAGCAGTTCTTC; cdr3_aa: CASSSQTSGRGNEQFF
j_call: TRBJ1-2; clone_size: -; v_call: TRBV7-6; d_call: -; cdr3_nt: TGTGCCAGCAGCTTAGGTGGGGCGGAGGGCTACACCTTC; cdr3_aa: CASSLGGAEGYTF
j_call: TRBJ1-4; clone_size: -; v_call: TRBV10-3; d_call: -; cdr3_nt: TGTGCCATCAGTGACGGGGGGGCAACTAATGAAAAACTGTTTTTT; cdr3_aa: CAISDGGATNEKLFF
j_call: TRBJ1-4; clone_size: -; v_call: TRBV5-5; d_call: -; cdr3_nt: TGTGCCAGCGCGAATCCAACTAATGAAAAACTGTTTTTT; cdr3_aa: CASANPTNEKLFF
j_call: TRBJ2-3; clone_size: -; v_call: TRBV5-1; d_call: TRBD2; cdr3_nt: TGCGCCAGCAGCTTGGCCGGACTAGCGGGGGGCACAGATACGCAGTATTTT; cdr3_aa: CASSLAGLAGGTDTQYF
j_call: TRBJ1-2; clone_size: -; v_call: TRBV9; d_call: TRBD1; cdr3_nt: TGTGCCAGCAGCGTAGGTTCTAGGGACAGTCGCTTCTATGGCTACACCTTC; cdr3_aa: CASSVGSRDSRFYGYTF
j_call: TRBJ1-4; clone_size: -; v_call: TRBV2; d_call: -; cdr3_nt: TGTGCCAGCCGGGGACAAACCCATGAAAAACTGTTTTTT; cdr3_aa: CASRGQTHEKLFF
j_call: TRBJ1-6; clone_size: -; v_call: TRBV5-1; d_call: -; cdr3_nt: TGCGCCAGCAGCTTGGTGCACGGGGGGATCAATTCACCCCTCCACTTT; cdr3_aa: CASSLVHGGINSPLHF